These T cell receptor beta chains were read from a single sample in a study of CD8+ T cells in alopecia areata. Sequencing was performed with immunoSEQ multiplex PCR; in TCRdb, only in-frame clones are kept and a portion is missing. The sample has over 150,000 clones, approximately 59% seen once. The material sequenced was CD4+ T cells sorted from blood, taken at week 0. These receptors were obtained from a human donor with alopecia areata. CDR3s include the opening cysteine and the closing phenylalanine or tryptophan.

V gene	J gene	CDR3 protein
TRBV15	TRBJ1-5	CATSREGRNNQPQHF
TRBV29-1	TRBJ1-4	CSVVAATNEKLFF
TRBV4-1	TRBJ2-5	CASSQPTETSGGPQETQYF
TRBV11-2	TRBJ2-2	CAEGSGELFF
TRBV29-1	TRBJ1-2	CSVERDRGRGYTF
TRBV4-1	TRBJ2-7	CASSLVGQDFYEQYF
TRBV15	TRBJ2-1	CATSSLGVGTFVFF
TRBV28	TRBJ2-7	CASNKRGMDEQYF
TRBV30	TRBJ1-6	CAWRYQGSGNSPLHF
TRBV25-1	TRBJ2-6	CATQDRDRGSGANVLTF
TRBV30	TRBJ1-2	CAWSVGDIYGYTF
TRBV25-1	TRBJ1-5	CASSGGGNQPQHF
TRBV7-9	TRBJ2-5	CASRGGLSFETQYF
TRBV29-1	TRBJ2-3	CSARSGGATDTQYF
TRBV9	TRBJ2-1	CASSPPNGNEQFF
TRBV15	TRBJ2-6	CATSRDLVDSGANVLTF
TRBV10-3	TRBJ2-5	CAISRIRQGGVETQYF
TRBV5-6	TRBJ1-4	CASSRQADEKLFF
TRBV30	TRBJ2-7	CAWNHPGRNYEQYF
TRBV27	TRBJ1-2	CASSPEGPNYGYTF
TRBV5-1	TRBJ2-7	CASSFEKGGGGMAYEQYF
TRBV19	TRBJ1-5	CASSIVGGNQPQHF
TRBV27	TRBJ1-1	CASIPRGTVTEAFF
TRBV6-5	TRBJ1-2	CASSLDGSVYGYTF
TRBV29-1	TRBJ2-3	CSVEVTGGSMQYF
TRBV29-1	TRBJ1-1	CSVSDTLNTEAFF
TRBV5-1	TRBJ2-5	CASSLARVQETQYF
TRBV10-3	TRBJ2-3	CAISETQYPGGPTDTQYF
TRBV4-1	TRBJ2-1	CASSQIFSGVGEQFF
TRBV30	TRBJ1-1	CAWSRQGGTEAFF
TRBV5-8	TRBJ1-2	CASSLWGTGSGYTF
TRBV30	TRBJ2-7	CAWKIAGSAYEQYF
TRBV4-1	TRBJ2-5	CASSLMGNSKGETQYF
TRBV29-1	TRBJ1-2	CSVDERRSHYGYTF
TRBV6-5	TRBJ1-6	CASSRGNSPLHF
TRBV9	TRBJ2-1	CASSDSLVAGRGSEQFF
TRBV7-9	TRBJ2-7	CASSPAFGTGNEQYF
TRBV29-1	TRBJ2-7	CSVVGSSYEQYF
TRBV25-1	TRBJ2-7	CASSEWTSYEQYF
TRBV5-6	TRBJ2-6	CASGPPFSGANVLTF
TRBV29-1	TRBJ2-3	CSVEGGLSSTDTQYF
TRBV30	TRBJ1-1	CAWRSQGRGEAFF
TRBV6-5	TRBJ1-1	CASNKGNTEAFF
TRBV11-3	TRBJ2-7	CASSTAGQGIYEQYF
TRBV7-9	TRBJ1-1	CASTTGGFPGDEAFF
TRBV6-1	TRBJ1-6	CASRATGTGDSPLHF
TRBV29-1	TRBJ2-3	CSVGGTSTDTQYF
TRBV7-3	TRBJ2-6	CASSLRSGDVLTF
TRBV7-2	TRBJ1-2	CASSQGQGGGYTF
TRBV23-1	TRBJ2-5	CASRETQYF
TRBV4-1	TRBJ2-2	CASSRPPGQGRTGELFF
TRBV11-1	TRBJ2-7	CASSNRQAYEQYF
TRBV30	TRBJ1-5	CAWSVFGTSNQPQHF